This T cell receptor (beta chain) was profiled in a study of T cell clones after liver transplantation. About the study: TCRbeta sequencing after a pre-transplant mixed lymphocyte reaction identified graft-donor-reactive clones, later tracked in post-transplant blood. Timepoints were pre-transplant, pre-withdrawal, and after withdrawal was completed or failed.

Worth noting for this clone: Its target is not known.

Points from the study as a whole: Post-transplant time points were not standardized, so conclusions are preliminary.

Sequencing was performed with immunoSEQ multiplex PCR; in TCRdb, only in-frame clones are kept and a portion is missing. The sample shows around 110,000 clones, about nine tenths of them seen only once. Between the trimmed V and J ends, which lost 3 bases and 4 bases, there was a span of 6 bases. Germline values: CDR1 WNHNN, CDR2 SYGVQD (reference sequence). The CDR3 is 13 residues long. This TCR derives from a human patient who received a liver transplant. Some T cells may trace back to the graft donor. The sequences come from CD4+ T cells from blood, collected 12 months after liver transplant. This rearrangement joins TRBV10-1 to TRBJ2-2, with D unresolved. The CDR3 nucleotides read TGCGCCAGCAGTGAAGCACTCACCGGGGAGCTGTTTTTT. Its protein product is CASSEALTGELFF.